This T cell receptor beta chain was retrieved from a study of radiotherapy plus CTLA-4 blockade in lung cancer. The V end lost 6 bases, the J end lost 4 bases, and 6 bases lay between the germline ends. The germline gives CDR1 ENHRY, CDR2 SYGVKD. This CDR3 region has 12 residues. Ipilimumab CTLA-4 blockade and focal radiation were given to patients with chemo-refractory metastatic non-small-cell lung cancer. Clones were read by immunoSEQ multiplex PCR, and TCRdb kept only the in-frame ones, dropping some. The sample carries 77,000 or so clones, over 65% recorded once. There are a few counts of this clone.

The TCR originated in a human donor with non-small cell lung cancer whose response to radiotherapy plus ipilimumab could not be evaluated. The chain is built from TRBV10-3 and TRBJ2-2, with unresolved D. The sample was peripheral blood, taken from a patient treated with radiotherapy plus ipilimumab. The chain's CDR3 is CAIRASTGELFF. The CDR3, as DNA: TGTGCCATCAGAGCCTCCACCGGGGAGCTGTTTTTT.